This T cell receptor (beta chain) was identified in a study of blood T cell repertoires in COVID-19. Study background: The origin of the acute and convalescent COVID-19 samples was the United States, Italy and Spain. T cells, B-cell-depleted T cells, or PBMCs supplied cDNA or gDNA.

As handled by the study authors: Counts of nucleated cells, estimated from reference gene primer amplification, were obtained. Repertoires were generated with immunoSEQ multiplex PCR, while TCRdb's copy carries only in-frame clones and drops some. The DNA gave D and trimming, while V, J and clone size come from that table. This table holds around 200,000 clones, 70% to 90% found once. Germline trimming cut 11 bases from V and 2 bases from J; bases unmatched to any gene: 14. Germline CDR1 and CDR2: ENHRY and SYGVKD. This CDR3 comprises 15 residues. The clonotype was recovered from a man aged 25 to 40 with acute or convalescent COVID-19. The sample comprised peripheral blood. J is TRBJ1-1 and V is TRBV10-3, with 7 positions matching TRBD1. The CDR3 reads CASGDPGTVNTEAFF. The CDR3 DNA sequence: TGTGCCTCCGGGGACCCTGGGACAGTCAACACTGAAGCTTTCTTT.